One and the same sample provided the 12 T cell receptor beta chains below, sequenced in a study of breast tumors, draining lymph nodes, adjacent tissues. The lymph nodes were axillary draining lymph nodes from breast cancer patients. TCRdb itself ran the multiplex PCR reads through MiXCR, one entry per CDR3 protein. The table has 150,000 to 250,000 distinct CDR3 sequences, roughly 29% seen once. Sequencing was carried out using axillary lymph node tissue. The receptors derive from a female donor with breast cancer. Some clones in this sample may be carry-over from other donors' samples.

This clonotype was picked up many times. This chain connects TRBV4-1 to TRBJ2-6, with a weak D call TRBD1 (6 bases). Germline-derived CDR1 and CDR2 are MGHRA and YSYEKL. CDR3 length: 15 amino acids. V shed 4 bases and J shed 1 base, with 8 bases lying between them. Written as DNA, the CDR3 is TGCGCCAGCAGCCCCACAGGGTCTGGGGCCAACGTCCTGACTTTC. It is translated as CASSPTGSGANVLTF.

This CDR3 reads CSAQEPGGYPPQHF. CDR3 coding DNA: TGCAGTGCTCAGGAGCCCGGGGGGTATCCGCCCCAGCATTTT. The chain is built from TRBV20-1 and TRBJ1-5, with a tentative D call TRBD1 (5 bases). V lost 5 bases, J lost 9 bases, and 20 bases lay in between. The length of the CDR3 is 14 residues. Germline-derived CDR1 and CDR2 are DFQATT and SNEGSKA (reference sequence).

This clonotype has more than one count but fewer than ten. In nucleotides, the CDR3 is TGTGCCAGCAGTCACACAGGAATTAGCAATCAGCCCCAGCATTTT. Translated, it gives CASSHTGISNQPQHF. J is TRBJ1-5 and V is TRBV12-3 or TRBV12-4, with D possibly matching TRBD1 (5 bases). The CDR3 consists of 15 residues. V was trimmed by 5 bases and J by 0 bases, leaving 11 bases between them.

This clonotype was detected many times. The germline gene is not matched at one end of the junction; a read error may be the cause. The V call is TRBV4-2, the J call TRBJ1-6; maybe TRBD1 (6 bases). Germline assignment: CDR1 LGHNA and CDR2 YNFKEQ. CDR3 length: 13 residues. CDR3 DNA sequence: TGCGCCAGCAGCAGGGCAGGGGATTCACCCCTCCACTTT. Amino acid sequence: CASSRAGDSPLHF.

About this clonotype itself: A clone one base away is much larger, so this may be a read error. The CDR3 here is CASSVEGNQDSPPHF. CDR3 coding DNA: TGTGCCAGCAGCGTAGAAGGGAATCAAGATTCACCCCCCCACTTT. J is TRBJ1-6 and V is TRBV9; D gene uncertain. Germline-derived CDR1 and CDR2 are SGDLS and YYNGEE. This CDR3 is 15 amino acids long.

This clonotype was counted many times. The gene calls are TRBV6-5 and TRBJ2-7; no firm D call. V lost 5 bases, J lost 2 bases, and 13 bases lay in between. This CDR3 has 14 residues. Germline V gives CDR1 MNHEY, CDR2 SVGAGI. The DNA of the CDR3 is TGTGCCAGCAGTCCCGGCGACCGAACCTACGAGCAGTACTTC. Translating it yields CASSPGDRTYEQYF.

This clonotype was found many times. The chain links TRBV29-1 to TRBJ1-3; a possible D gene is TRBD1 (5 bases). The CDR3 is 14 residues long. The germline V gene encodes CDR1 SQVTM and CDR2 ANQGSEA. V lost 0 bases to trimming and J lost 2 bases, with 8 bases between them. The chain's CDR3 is CSVEDEGAGNTIYF. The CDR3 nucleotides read TGCAGCGTTGAAGATGAAGGGGCTGGAAACACCATATATTTT. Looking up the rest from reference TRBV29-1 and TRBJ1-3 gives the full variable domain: SAVISQKPSRDICQRGTSLTIQCQVDSQVTMMFWYRQQPGQSLTLIATANQGSEATYESGFVIDKFPISRPNLTFSTLTVSNMSPEDSSIYLCSVEDEGAGNTIYFGEGSWLTVV.

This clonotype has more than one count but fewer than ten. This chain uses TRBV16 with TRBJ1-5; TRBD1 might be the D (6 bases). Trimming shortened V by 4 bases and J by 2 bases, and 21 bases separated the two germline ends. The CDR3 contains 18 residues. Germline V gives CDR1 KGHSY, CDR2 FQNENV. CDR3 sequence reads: CASSPNPIGGYGNQPQHF. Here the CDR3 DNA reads TGTGCCAGCAGCCCAAATCCGATAGGGGGGTATGGCAATCAGCCCCAGCATTTT.

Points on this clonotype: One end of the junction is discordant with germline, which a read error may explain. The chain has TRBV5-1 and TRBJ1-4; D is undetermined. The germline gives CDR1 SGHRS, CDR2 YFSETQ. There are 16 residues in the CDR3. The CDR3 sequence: CASSFSRQTAGEKLLF. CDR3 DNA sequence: TGCGCCAGCAGCTTTAGTAGGCAAACGGCGGGTGAAAAACTGCTTTTT.

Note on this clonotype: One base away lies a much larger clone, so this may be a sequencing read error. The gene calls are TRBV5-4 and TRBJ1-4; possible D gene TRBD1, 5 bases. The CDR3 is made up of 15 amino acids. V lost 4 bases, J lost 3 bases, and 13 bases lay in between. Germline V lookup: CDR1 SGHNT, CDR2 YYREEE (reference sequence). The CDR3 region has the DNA TGTGCCAGCAGCCCCGACGGGGCGGCTAATGAAAAACTGTTTTTT. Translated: CASSPDGAANEKLFF. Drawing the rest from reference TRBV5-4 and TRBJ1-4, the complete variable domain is ETGVTQSPTHLIKTRGQQVTLRCSSQSGHNTVSWYQQALGQGPQFIFQYYREEENGRGNFPPRFSGLQFPNYSSELNVNALELDDSALYLCASSPDGAANEKLFFGSGTQLSVL.

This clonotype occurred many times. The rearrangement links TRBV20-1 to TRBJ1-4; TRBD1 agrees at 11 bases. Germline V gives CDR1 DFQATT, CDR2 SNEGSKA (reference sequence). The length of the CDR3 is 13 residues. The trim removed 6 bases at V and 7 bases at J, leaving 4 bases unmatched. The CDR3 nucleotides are TGCAGTGCCCGGACAGGGGGCGGTGAAAAACTGTTTTTT. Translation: CSARTGGGEKLFF.

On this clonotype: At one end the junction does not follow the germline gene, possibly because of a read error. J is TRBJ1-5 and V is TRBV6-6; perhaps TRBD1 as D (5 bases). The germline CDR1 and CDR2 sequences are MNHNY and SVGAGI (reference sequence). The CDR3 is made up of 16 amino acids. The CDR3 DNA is TGTGCCAGCAGTCACTCCGGGGCGCCCGTAGATCAGCCCCAGCATTTT. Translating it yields CASSHSGAPVDQPQHF.